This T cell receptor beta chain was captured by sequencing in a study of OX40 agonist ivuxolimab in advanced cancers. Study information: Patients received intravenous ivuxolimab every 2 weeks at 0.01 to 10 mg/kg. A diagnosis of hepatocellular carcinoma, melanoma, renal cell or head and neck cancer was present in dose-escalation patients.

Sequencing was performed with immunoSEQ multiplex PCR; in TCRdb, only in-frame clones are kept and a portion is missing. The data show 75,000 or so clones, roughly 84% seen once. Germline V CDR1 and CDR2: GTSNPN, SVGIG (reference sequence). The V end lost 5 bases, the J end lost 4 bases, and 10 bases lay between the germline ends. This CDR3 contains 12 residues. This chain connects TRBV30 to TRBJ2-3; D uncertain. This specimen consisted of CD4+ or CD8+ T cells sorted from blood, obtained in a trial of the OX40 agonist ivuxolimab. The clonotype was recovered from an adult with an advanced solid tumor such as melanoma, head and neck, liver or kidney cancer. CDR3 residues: CAWGVASDTQYF. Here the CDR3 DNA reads TGTGCCTGGGGCGTAGCCTCAGATACGCAGTATTTT.